The 16 T cell receptor beta chains below come from one sample, sequenced in a study of cytomegalovirus exposure and HLA in healthy donors. Measured with immunoSEQ multiplex PCR; TCRdb has only the in-frame clones, and not every one. The sample records some 110,000 clones, approximately 86% being singletons. What was sequenced was PBMCs. The receptor source for this set is a man between 18 and 35 years old in good health and CMV-seropositive.

This clone has just a few counts. V is TRBV6-1 and J is TRBJ2-2; 8 positions agree with TRBD2. V dropped 7 bases and J dropped 4; count of bases not matched to a gene: 8. CDR1 and CDR2 (germline): MNHNS, SASEGT. The CDR3 loop spans 15 amino acids. The CDR3 loop is CASNPREAGTGELFF. In nucleotides, the CDR3 is TGTGCCAGCAATCCGCGGGAGGCGGGCACCGGGGAGCTGTTTTTT.

The rearrangement links TRBV28 to TRBJ1-5; no clear D gene. Germline loops: CDR1 MDHEN, CDR2 SYDVKM. Trimming took off 3 bases at V and 0 bases at J, with 9 bases between the two ends. The length of the CDR3 is 15 residues. This CDR3 reads CASSFTDYSNQPQHF. DNA of the CDR3: TGTGCCAGCAGTTTTACAGACTATAGCAATCAGCCCCAGCATTTT.

With respect to this clone: One end of the junction does not line up with germline, which may come from a read error. The V call is TRBV7-7, the J call TRBJ2-7; TRBD1 matches 9 bases. The CDR3 runs 15 residues. In germline, CDR1 is SSHAT, CDR2 FNYEAQ (reference sequence). CDR3 amino acids: CASSRGTGYSYEQYF. As DNA, the CDR3 is TGTGCTAGCAGCAGGGGGACAGGGTATTCCTACGAGCAGTACTTC.

V gene TRBV5-1 combines with J gene TRBJ2-7, with 8 nucleotides matching TRBD1. This CDR3 is 13 amino acids long. Germline CDR1 and CDR2: SGHRS and YFSETQ. V was pared by 4 bases and J by 6 bases, with 6 bases of the junction left unmatched. The CDR3 is CASSPWTGFEQYF. In nucleotides, the CDR3 is TGCGCCAGCAGCCCCTGGACAGGGTTCGAGCAGTACTTC.

J is TRBJ1-6 and V is TRBV7-2; D is possibly TRBD1 (5 bases). The V gene lost 3 bases and the J gene lost 6 bases, with 9 bases spanning the gap. The CDR3 sequence is 14 residues long. Germline assignment: CDR1 SGHTA and CDR2 FQGNSA. The CDR3 DNA is TGTGCCAGCAGCTTCAGGGCCGGTAATTCACCCCTCCACTTT. Amino acids: CASSFRAGNSPLHF. Together with reference TRBV7-2 and TRBJ1-6, the CDR3 gives the full variable domain: GAGVSQSPSNKVTEKGKDVELRCDPISGHTALYWYRQSLGQGLEFLIYFQGNSAPDKSGLPSDRFSAERTGGSVSTLTIQRTQQEDSAVYLCASSFRAGNSPLHFGNGTRLTVT.

The rearrangement uses TRBV6-1 and TRBJ1-4; D gene unclear. The CDR3 consists of 15 residues. The V end lost 3 bases, the J end lost 4 bases, and 12 bases lay between the germline ends. CDR1 is MNHNS and CDR2 is SASEGT in the germline V gene. The CDR3 DNA reads as TGTGCCAGCAGTGAGCCCCCGGGAGGTAATGAAAAACTGTTTTTT. The encoded protein is CASSEPPGGNEKLFF.

The chain has TRBV19 and TRBJ2-1; 13 nucleotides agree with TRBD2. The CDR3 has 15 amino acids. The germline CDR1 and CDR2 sequences are LNHDA and SQIVND (reference sequence). Unmatched junction bases numbered 2, after V lost 5 bases and J lost 4 bases. The CDR3 protein is CASSRTSGGYNEQFF. CDR3 in DNA: TGTGCCAGTAGTCGGACTAGCGGGGGATACAATGAGCAGTTCTTC.

This rearrangement joins TRBV28 to TRBJ2-7; 8 bases line up with TRBD1. CDR1 is MDHEN, CDR2 SYDVKM, per germline. V lost 6 bases, J lost 4 bases, and 11 bases stayed unmatched. The CDR3 is 15 residues long. This CDR3 reads CASRQRTGNRYEQYF. CDR3 DNA sequence: TGTGCCAGCAGACAAAGGACAGGGAATAGATACGAGCAGTACTTC.

The V gene is TRBV23-1, the J gene TRBJ2-6; D not resolved. TRBV23-1 is marked as an open reading frame, function uncertain. V lost 6 bases to trimming and J lost 0 bases, with 6 bases between them. The CDR3 covers 14 residues. The CDR3 DNA is TGCGCCAGCAGGAGCTACTCTGGGGCCAACGTCCTGACTTTC. Translation: CASRSYSGANVLTF.

This chain joins TRBV7-9 and TRBJ2-4, with 9 bases fitting TRBD1. The CDR3 length is 15 residues. Per germline, CDR1 SEHNR and CDR2 FQNEAQ (reference sequence). V trimming: 5 bases; J trimming: 2 bases; junction bases outside the gene matches: 4. The CDR3 loop is CASSKTGGSKNIQYF. CDR3 coding DNA: TGTGCCAGCAGCAAGACAGGGGGATCCAAAAACATTCAGTACTTC.

V usage is TRBV7-2 and J usage is TRBJ2-7; D might be TRBD2 (6 bases). Germline CDR1 and CDR2: SGHTA and FQGNSA. The V end lost 4 bases, the J end lost 1 base, and 14 bases lay between the germline ends. The CDR3 is made up of 15 amino acids. CDR3 region: CASSSFAGPSYEQYF. CDR3 bases: TGTGCCAGCAGCTCCTTTGCGGGGCCATCCTACGAGCAGTACTTC.

CDR3 nucleotide sequence: TGTGCCAGCAGCCTGGGACTCAGGATCACAGATACGCAGTATTTT. Its protein product is CASSLGLRITDTQYF. The chain couples TRBV7-9 to TRBJ2-3; D is possibly TRBD2 (6 bases). V was trimmed by 5 bases and J by 2 bases, leaving 14 bases between them. The CDR3 has 15 amino acids. Per the germline V gene, CDR1 is SEHNR and CDR2 is FQNEAQ (reference sequence).

V usage is TRBV7-2 and J usage is TRBJ2-5; D perhaps matches TRBD1 (6 bases). This CDR3 is built from 14 residues. Germline V gives CDR1 SGHTA, CDR2 FQGNSA. Trimming stripped 3 bases from V and 2 bases from J, with 10 bases between. The DNA of the CDR3 is TGTGCCAGCAGCTTTTATAGGGGGCAAGAGACCCAGTACTTC. Translated: CASSFYRGQETQYF.

V and J are TRBV18 and TRBJ2-2; tentative D call: TRBD1 (6 bases). Germline CDR1 reads KGHSH; CDR2 reads LQKENI. V was clipped by 6 bases and J by 6 bases, with 17 bases between them. This CDR3 has 15 residues. The CDR3 region has the DNA TGTGCCAGCTCCCCCAGGACAGCGGACCCCGGGGAGCTGTTTTTT. Amino acids: CASSPRTADPGELFF. Filled out from reference TRBV18 and TRBJ2-2, the complete variable domain reads NAGVMQNPRHLVRRRGQEARLRCSPMKGHSHVYWYRQLPEEGLKFMVYLQKENIIDESGMPKERFSAEFPKEGPSILRIQQVVRGDSAAYFCASSPRTADPGELFFGEGSRLTVL.

The chain links TRBV27 to TRBJ1-6; 7 bases agree with TRBD1. Trimming cost V 5 bases and J 10 bases; bases outside gene matches: 5. From germline, CDR1 is MNHEY and CDR2 SMNVEV (reference sequence). The CDR3 is made up of 13 amino acids. CDR3 in amino acids: CASSPGQSSPLHF. The CDR3 nucleotides read TGTGCCAGCAGTCCGGGACAGTCCTCACCCCTCCACTTT.

V is TRBV5-1 and J is TRBJ2-7, with 7 bases lining up with TRBD1. Trimming at V came to 0 bases and at J to 7 bases, leaving 10 bases not matched to a gene. Germline V gene sequence: CDR1 SGHRS, CDR2 YFSETQ. The CDR3 loop spans 15 amino acids. CDR3 amino acids: CASSLEGTAFREQYF. The DNA of the CDR3 is TGCGCCAGCAGCTTGGAGGGGACAGCTTTCAGAGAGCAGTACTTC.